What follows describes a single TCR beta chain. This clonotype was counted ten times or more. What antigen it recognizes has not been identified. Base qualities are not provided; no much larger clone lies one nucleotide away. Sequencing used an Illumina HiSeq 1500. TCRdb trimmed the raw reads at Q25, called clones with MiXCR and kept productive beta chains. Every entry covers one CDR3 protein and lists the most common genes and DNA from its rows. The sample table shows fewer than 1,000,000 distinct CDR3 sequences, and under 40% are seen once. The ten largest clones represent roughly 12% of the sample. Reading the germline V gene gives CDR1 SGHVS and CDR2 FNYEAQ. The CDR3 measures 16 amino acids from cysteine to phenylalanine. The CDR3 DNA has 48 bases and is translated from base 1. Germline trimming: 4 bases from V, 2 bases from J; junction bases outside gene matches: 3. These data are taken from a study of T cell repertoires in cytomegalovirus infection (dated by TCRdb to the late 2010s). Study-wide context: Alongside well-studied HLA-B-restricted epitopes, the peptide stimulations were aimed at recently identified HLA-C-restricted CMV epitopes, whose presentation resists viral immunomodulation. Because public TCR beta signatures pointed to carriage of CMV infection together with the matching HLA type, the HLA type of each donor mattered for the analysis.

The paper as a whole reports these results and caveats: In both this cohort and an independent roughly 400-donor cohort, the cumulative frequency of public TCR beta family members distinguished carriers of CMV infection plus the relevant HLA type. The ex vivo response was dominated by HLA-C-restricted CMV-specific TCR beta clonotypes, which also provided the single most frequent clonotype in two of eight donors.

The treatment or condition label, as the study defines it: in vitro stimulation with specific CMV peptide epitopes to enrich CMV-specific T cells. The source was cultured CD8+ T cells from PBMCs, collected from culture after CMV antigen stimulation. This clonotype was obtained from a human donor in good health (CMV status not recorded). Some clones in this sample may be carry-over from other donors' samples. The chain is encoded by TRBV7-6 joined to TRBJ1-5; 12 bases in the middle match TRBD1. The CDR3 here reads CASSSRDRGRNQPQHF. The sequenced DNA is TGTGCCAGCAGCTCTCGGGACAGGGGGCGCAATCAGCCCCAGCATTTT.